This T cell receptor (beta chain) was found in a study of blood T cell repertoires in COVID-19. TCRdb's table, derived via immunoSEQ multiplex PCR, lists solely in-frame clones and lacks some. Among around 130,000 clones listed, around four fifths were seen once. This receptor was taken from a man between 35 and 55 years old with acute COVID-19. Sequencing used PBMCs or T cells enriched from blood (not recorded which).

The CDR3 loop reads CASSLLGPNNSPLHF. CDR3 in DNA: TGTGCCAGCAGTTTACTGGGCCCCAATAATTCACCCCTCCACTTT. The genes are TRBV28 and TRBJ1-6; unclear D gene. With 2 bases removed from V and 5 bases from J, the gap between germline ends came to 10 bases. Germline CDR1 is MDHEN and CDR2 is SYDVKM. The CDR3 has 15 residues.